This TCR beta chain was retrieved from a study of blood T cell repertoires in COVID-19. On the study more broadly: The United States, Italy and Spain were the sources of the acute and convalescent COVID-19 samples. PBMCs, B-cell-depleted T cells, or T cells were the source of the cDNA or gDNA that made up the material.

As originally analysed: It was from reference gene primer amplification that nucleated cell counts were estimated. Some clones are missing from TCRdb's copy, which holds only in-frame ones; the method was immunoSEQ multiplex PCR. V and J calls and clone size are copied from that table; D and trimming were computed from the DNA. The table shows tens of thousands of clones, with roughly 85% occurring only once. This CDR3 is built from 17 residues. The V gene's germline CDR1 is SGHVS and CDR2 FQNEAQ. Trimming at V came to 3 bases and at J to 2 bases, leaving 10 bases not matched to a gene. Material: peripheral blood. This sequence was found in a man in his sixties with acute or convalescent COVID-19. This chain joins TRBV7-8 and TRBJ1-1; 9 bases map to TRBD1. CDR3 sequence: CASSLVSGQGINTEAFF. The CDR3 nucleotides read TGTGCCAGCAGCTTGGTATCCGGACAGGGGATAAACACTGAAGCTTTCTTT.